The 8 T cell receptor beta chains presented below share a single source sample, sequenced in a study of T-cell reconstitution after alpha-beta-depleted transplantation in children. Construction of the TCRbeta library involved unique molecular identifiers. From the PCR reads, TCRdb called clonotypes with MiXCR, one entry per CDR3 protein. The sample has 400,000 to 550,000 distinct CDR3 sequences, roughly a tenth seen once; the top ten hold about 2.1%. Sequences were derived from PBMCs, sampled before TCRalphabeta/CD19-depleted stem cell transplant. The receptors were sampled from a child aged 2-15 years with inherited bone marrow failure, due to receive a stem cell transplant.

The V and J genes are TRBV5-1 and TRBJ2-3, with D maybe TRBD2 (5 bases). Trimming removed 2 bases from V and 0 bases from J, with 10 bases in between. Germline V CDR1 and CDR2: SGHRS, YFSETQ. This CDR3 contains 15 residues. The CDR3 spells CASSFIGGSTDTQYF. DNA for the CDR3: TGCGCCAGCAGCTTCATTGGCGGGAGCACAGATACGCAGTATTTT.

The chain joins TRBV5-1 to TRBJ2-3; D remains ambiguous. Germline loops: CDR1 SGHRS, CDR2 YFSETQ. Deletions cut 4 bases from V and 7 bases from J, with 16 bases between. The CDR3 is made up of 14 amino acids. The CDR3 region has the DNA TGCGCCAGCAGCCCTGTATCGGGTAGGAATACGCAGTATTTT. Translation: CASSPVSGRNTQYF.

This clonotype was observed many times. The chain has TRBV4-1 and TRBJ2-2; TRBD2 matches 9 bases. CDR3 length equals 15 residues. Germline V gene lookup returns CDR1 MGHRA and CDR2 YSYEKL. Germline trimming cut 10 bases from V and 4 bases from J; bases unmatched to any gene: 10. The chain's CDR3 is CATTVAGAATGELFF. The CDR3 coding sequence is TGCGCCACGACTGTAGCGGGAGCGGCCACCGGGGAGCTGTTTTTT.

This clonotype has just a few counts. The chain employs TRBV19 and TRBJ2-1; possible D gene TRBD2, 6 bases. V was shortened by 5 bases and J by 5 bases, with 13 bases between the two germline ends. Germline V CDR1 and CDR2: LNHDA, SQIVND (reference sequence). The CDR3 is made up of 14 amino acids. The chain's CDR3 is CASSLGGVNNEQFF. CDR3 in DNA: TGTGCCAGTAGTCTCGGCGGGGTAAACAATGAGCAGTTCTTC.

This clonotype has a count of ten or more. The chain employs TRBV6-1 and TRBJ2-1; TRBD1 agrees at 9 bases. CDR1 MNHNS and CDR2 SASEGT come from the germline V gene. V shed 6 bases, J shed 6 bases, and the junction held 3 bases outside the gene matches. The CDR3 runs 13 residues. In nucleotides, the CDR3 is TGTGCCAGCAGCGCGGGACAGGGCAATGAGCAGTTCTTC. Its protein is CASSAGQGNEQFF.

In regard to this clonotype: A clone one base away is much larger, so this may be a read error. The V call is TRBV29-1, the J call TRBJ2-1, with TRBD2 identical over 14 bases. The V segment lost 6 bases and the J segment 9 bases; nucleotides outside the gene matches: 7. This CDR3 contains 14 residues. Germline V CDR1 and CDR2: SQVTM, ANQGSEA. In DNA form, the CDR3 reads TGCAGCGTGGAGACTAGCGGGAGGGCCTGTGAGCAGTTCTTC. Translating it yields CSVETSGRACEQFF.

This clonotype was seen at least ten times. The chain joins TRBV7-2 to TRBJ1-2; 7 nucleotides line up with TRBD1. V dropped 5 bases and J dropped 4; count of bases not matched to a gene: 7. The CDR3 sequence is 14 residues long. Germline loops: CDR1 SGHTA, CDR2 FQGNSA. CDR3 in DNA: TGTGCCAGCAGCCCGACAGGGTGGGCCTATGGCTACACCTTC. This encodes CASSPTGWAYGYTF.

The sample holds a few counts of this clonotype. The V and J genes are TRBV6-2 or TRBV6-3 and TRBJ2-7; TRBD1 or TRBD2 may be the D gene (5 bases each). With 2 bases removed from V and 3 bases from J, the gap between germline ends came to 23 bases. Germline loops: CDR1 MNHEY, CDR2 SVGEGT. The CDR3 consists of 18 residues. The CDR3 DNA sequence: TGTGCCAGCAGTTACGTCGACAAGTGGGGGTCCCCCCTCTACGAGCAGTACTTC. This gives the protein CASSYVDKWGSPLYEQYF.